A single sample gave rise to the 11 T cell receptor beta chains below, sequenced in a study of CD8 T cells in Susac syndrome (dated by TCRdb to between 2019 and 2020). Receptor libraries were prepared by the immunoSEQ multiplex PCR assay. RNA was extracted using the RNeasy kit, and roughly 0.45 to 1 microgram was reverse transcribed with random hexamers. Using fastp at Q25 and MiXCR, TCRdb reprocessed the public reads and kept productive beta chains. Duplicate CDR3 protein sequences are folded into a single record with the most common DNA and genes. The sample includes approximately 280,000 distinct CDR3 sequences, with 70% to 90% observed a single time. The top ten clonotypes cover 0.11% of the sample. The sequencing input was CD8+ T cells from PBMCs. The receptors here all came from a human donor with multiple sclerosis.

The J gene is TRBJ2-1, the V gene TRBV11-2, with TRBD2 matching over 9 bases. Per the germline V gene, CDR1 is SGHAT and CDR2 is FQNNGV. This CDR3 has 14 residues. V shed 5 bases and J 6 bases; nucleotides not matched to a gene: 5. CDR3 bases: TGTGCCAGCAGCGTAGCGGGAGCCATCAATGAGCAGTTCTTC. This encodes CASSVAGAINEQFF.

This clonotype was recorded only once. This chain joins TRBV6-1 and TRBJ1-2; TRBD1 aligns across 8 bases. J gave up 5 bases and V 6 bases, and 23 bases lay outside the gene matches. Germline V gives CDR1 MNHNS, CDR2 SASEGT. The CDR3 is 19 residues long. For the CDR3, the DNA is TGTGCCAGCAGAGTTACCACTCCCTCTCGGGACAGGACGATATATGGCTACACCTTC. Protein product: CASRVTTPSRDRTIYGYTF.

The chain carries TRBV6-1 and TRBJ2-1, with TRBD1 identical over 7 bases. Germline lookup yields CDR1 MNHNS and CDR2 SASEGT. The CDR3 is made up of 14 amino acids. Losses at the gene ends were 4 bases for V and 4 bases for J; bases not matched to a gene: 4. CDR3 loop: CASSVWDSYNEQFF. In DNA, the CDR3 is TGTGCCAGCAGTGTTTGGGACAGTTACAATGAGCAGTTCTTC.

The chain recombines TRBV12-3 or TRBV12-4 with TRBJ2-2, with 7 bases identical to TRBD2. This CDR3 spans 17 amino acids. Unmatched junction bases numbered 7, after V lost 1 base and J lost 2 bases. The CDR3 bases are TGTGCCAGCAGTTTAGATGGGCTAGCGGTTAACACCGGGGAGCTGTTTTTT. Its translation: CASSLDGLAVNTGELFF.

The CDR3 DNA follows: TGTGCCAGCAGTCCGGGGACGGGGTGGTTGGCCCAGTACTTC. This gives the protein CASSPGTGWLAQYF. The chain carries TRBV27 and TRBJ2-5; D possibly uses TRBD1 or TRBD2 (5 bases each). Looked up from germline, CDR1 is MNHEY and CDR2 is SMNVEV (reference sequence). The CDR3 runs to 14 residues. With 5 bases removed from V and 9 bases from J, the gap between germline ends came to 19 bases.

The chain couples TRBV4-1 to TRBJ1-5; TRBD1 agrees at 10 bases. The CDR3 has 16 residues. CDR1 is MGHRA and CDR2 is YSYEKL in the germline V gene. Trimming took 0 bases from V and 4 from J; bases not matched to a gene: 3. The CDR3 nucleotides read TGCGCCAGCAGCCAAGACTGGGGACAGGGGAATCAGCCCCAGCATTTT. It is translated as CASSQDWGQGNQPQHF.

V and J are TRBV25-1 and TRBJ2-1, with TRBD1 as a possible D gene (6 bases). The CDR3 sequence is 16 residues long. V was trimmed by 5 bases and J by 3 bases, leaving 17 bases between them. CDR1 is MGHDK and CDR2 is SYGVNS in the germline V gene. CDR3 bases: TGTGCCAGCAGTCCCGGGACGGGACATTTCTACAATGAGCAGTTCTTC. Translating it yields CASSPGTGHFYNEQFF.

In regard to this clonotype: Germline is not matched at one junction end, which may reflect a read error. The V call is TRBV5-1, the J call TRBJ1-5; 9 nucleotides match TRBD1. The CDR3 spans 16 residues. Germline V CDR1 and CDR2: SGHRS, YFSETQ. The CDR3 sequence: CASSPYPGRILGQGNF. The CDR3 DNA sequence: TGCGCCAGCAGCCCGTACCCGGGCAGGATACTGGGACAGGGAAATTTT.

The chain recombines TRBV15 with TRBJ1-3; D is uncertain. V dropped 0 bases and J dropped 4 bases, with 4 bases sitting between them. The CDR3 is made up of 13 amino acids. Germline V CDR1 and CDR2: LNHNV, YYDKDF (reference sequence). The CDR3 here is CATSRDGGNTIYF. As DNA, the CDR3 is TGTGCCACCAGCAGAGATGGAGGAAACACCATATATTTT.

This chain uses TRBV7-2 with TRBJ2-2; TRBD2 aligns across 9 bases. CDR1 and CDR2 (germline): SGHTA, FQGNSA. The CDR3 is 16 amino acids. V lost 4 bases to trimming and J lost 2 bases; unmatched junction nucleotides: 5. The chain's CDR3 is CASSSRLAVNTGELFF. CDR3 nucleotide sequence: TGTGCCAGCAGCTCCAGACTAGCGGTTAACACCGGGGAGCTGTTTTTT. The complete variable domain, with remaining parts taken from reference TRBV7-2 and TRBJ2-2, reads GAGVSQSPSNKVTEKGKDVELRCDPISGHTALYWYRQSLGQGLEFLIYFQGNSAPDKSGLPSDRFSAERTGGSVSTLTIQRTQQEDSAVYLCASSSRLAVNTGELFFGEGSRLTVL.

This chain links TRBV29-1 with TRBJ2-4, with D possibly called TRBD1 or TRBD2 (5 bases each). With 7 bases removed from V and 9 bases from J, the gap between germline ends came to 16 bases. The CDR3 contains 12 residues. The V gene's germline CDR1 is SQVTM and CDR2 ANQGSEA. The CDR3 DNA sequence: TGCAGCGCCCTGTGGGGGTCGGGCATTCAGTACTTC. Amino acid sequence: CSALWGSGIQYF. The variable domain in full, with the rest retrieved from reference TRBV29-1 and TRBJ2-4, is SAVISQKPSRDICQRGTSLTIQCQVDSQVTMMFWYRQQPGQSLTLIATANQGSEATYESGFVIDKFPISRPNLTFSTLTVSNMSPEDSSIYLCSALWGSGIQYFGAGTRLSVL.